This record covers a single T cell receptor beta chain. The data were taken from a study of blood T cell repertoires in COVID-19. Study information: The samples span acute and convalescent COVID-19 from the United States, Italy and Spain. In each case, the material was cDNA or gDNA derived from T cells, B-cell-depleted T cells, or PBMCs.

Under the authors' procedure: Counts of nucleated cells, estimated from reference gene primer amplification, were obtained. Sequencing used immunoSEQ multiplex PCR; TCRdb keeps in-frame clones, though not all of them. V and J calls and clone size are given by that table; D and trimming were obtained from the DNA. Here the sample spans 40,000 to 55,000 clones, roughly 90% being singletons. Germline lookup yields CDR1 SNHLY and CDR2 FYNNEI. V dropped 8 bases and J dropped 1; count of bases not matched to a gene: 5. This CDR3 comprises 16 residues. This chain joins TRBV2 and TRBJ1-6; 10 bases map to TRBD1. This TCR came from a human donor in a cohort sampled during active COVID-19. The sequencing sample was made of peripheral blood. CDR3 sequence: CASRQGAVSYNSPLHF. Here the CDR3 DNA reads TGTGCCAGCCGACAGGGGGCAGTATCCTATAATTCACCCCTCCACTTT.